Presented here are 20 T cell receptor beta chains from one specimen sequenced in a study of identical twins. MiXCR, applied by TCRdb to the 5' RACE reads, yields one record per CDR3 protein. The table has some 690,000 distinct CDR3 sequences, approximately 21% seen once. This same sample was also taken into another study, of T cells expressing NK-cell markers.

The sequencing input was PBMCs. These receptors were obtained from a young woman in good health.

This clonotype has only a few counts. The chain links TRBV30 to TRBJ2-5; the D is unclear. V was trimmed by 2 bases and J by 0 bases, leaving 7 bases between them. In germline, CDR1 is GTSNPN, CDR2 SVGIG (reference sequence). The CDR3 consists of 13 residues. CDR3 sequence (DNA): TGTGCCTGGAGTTGGCGCGACCAAGAGACCCAGTACTTC. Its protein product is CAWSWRDQETQYF.

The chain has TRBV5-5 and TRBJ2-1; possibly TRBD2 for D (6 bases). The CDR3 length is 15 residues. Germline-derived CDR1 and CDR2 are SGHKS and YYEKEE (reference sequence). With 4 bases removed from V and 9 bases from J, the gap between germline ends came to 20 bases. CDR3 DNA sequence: TGTGCCAGCAGCCCCGCCCGGCGGGAACGACTTGAGCAGTTCTTC. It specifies CASSPARRERLEQFF.

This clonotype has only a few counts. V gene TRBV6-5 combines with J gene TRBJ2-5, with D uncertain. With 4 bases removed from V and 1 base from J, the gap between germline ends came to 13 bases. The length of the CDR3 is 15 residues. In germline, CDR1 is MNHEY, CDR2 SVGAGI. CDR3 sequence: CASSLGKYGQETQYF. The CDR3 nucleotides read TGTGCCAGCAGTTTGGGGAAGTACGGCCAAGAGACCCAGTACTTC.

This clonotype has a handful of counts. CDR3 loop: CASREGKSGNTIYF. Written as DNA, the CDR3 is TGCGCCAGCAGAGAGGGGAAATCTGGAAACACCATATATTTT. J is TRBJ1-3 and V is TRBV5-1; TRBD1 is a possible D gene (5 bases). Germline V gene data show CDR1 as SGHRS and CDR2 as YFSETQ. Trimming cost V 5 bases and J 1 base, with 10 bases left between them. The CDR3 runs to 14 residues.

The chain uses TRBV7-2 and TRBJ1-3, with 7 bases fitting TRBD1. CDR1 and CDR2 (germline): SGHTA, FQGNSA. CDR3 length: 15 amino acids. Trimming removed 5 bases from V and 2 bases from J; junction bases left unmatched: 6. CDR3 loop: CASSQQGGAGNTIYF. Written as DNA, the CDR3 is TGTGCCAGCAGCCAGCAGGGGGGGGCTGGAAACACCATATATTTT. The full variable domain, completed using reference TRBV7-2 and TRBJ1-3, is GAGVSQSPSNKVTEKGKDVELRCDPISGHTALYWYRQSLGQGLEFLIYFQGNSAPDKSGLPSDRFSAERTGGSVSTLTIQRTQQEDSAVYLCASSQQGGAGNTIYFGEGSWLTVV.

CDR3 in DNA: TGCGCCAGCAGCTTGGGTATATCAGGGACCGGGGAGCTGTTTTTT. Translating it yields CASSLGISGTGELFF. The J gene is TRBJ2-2, the V gene TRBV5-1, with D possibly being TRBD1 (5 bases). V was shortened by 0 bases and J by 5 bases, with 11 bases between the two germline ends. Germline CDR1 is SGHRS and CDR2 is YFSETQ. The CDR3 extends over 15 amino acids. The complete variable domain, with remaining parts taken from reference TRBV5-1 and TRBJ2-2, reads KAGVTQTPRYLIKTRGQQVTLSCSPISGHRSVSWYQQTPGQGLQFLFEYFSETQRNKGNFPGRFSGRQFSNSRSEMNVSTLELGDSALYLCASSLGISGTGELFFGEGSRLTVL.

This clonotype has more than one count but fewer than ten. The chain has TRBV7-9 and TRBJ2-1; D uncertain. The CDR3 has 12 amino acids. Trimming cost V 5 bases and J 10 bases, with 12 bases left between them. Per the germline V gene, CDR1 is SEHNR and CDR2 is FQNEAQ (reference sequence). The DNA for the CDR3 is TGTGCCAGCAGCCTTTTAAATGTCGAGCAGTTCTTC. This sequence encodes CASSLLNVEQFF. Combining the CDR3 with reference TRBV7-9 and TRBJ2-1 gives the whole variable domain DTGVSQNPRHKITKRGQNVTFRCDPISEHNRLYWYRQTLGQGPEFLTYFQNEAQLEKSRLLSDRFSAERPKGSFSTLEIQRTEQGDSAMYLCASSLLNVEQFFGPGTRLTVL.

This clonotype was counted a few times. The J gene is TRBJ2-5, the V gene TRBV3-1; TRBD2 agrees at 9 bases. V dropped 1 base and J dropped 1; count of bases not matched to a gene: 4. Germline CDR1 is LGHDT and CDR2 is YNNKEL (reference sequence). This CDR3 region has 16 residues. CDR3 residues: CASSQGLAGPQETQYF. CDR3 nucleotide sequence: TGTGCCAGCAGCCAAGGGCTAGCGGGGCCCCAAGAGACCCAGTACTTC.

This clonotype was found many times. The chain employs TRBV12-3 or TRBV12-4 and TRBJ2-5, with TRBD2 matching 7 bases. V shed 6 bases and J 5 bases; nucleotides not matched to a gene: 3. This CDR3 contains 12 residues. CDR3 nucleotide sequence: TGTGCCAGCAGGGGACTACCGGAGACCCAGTACTTC. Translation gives CASRGLPETQYF.

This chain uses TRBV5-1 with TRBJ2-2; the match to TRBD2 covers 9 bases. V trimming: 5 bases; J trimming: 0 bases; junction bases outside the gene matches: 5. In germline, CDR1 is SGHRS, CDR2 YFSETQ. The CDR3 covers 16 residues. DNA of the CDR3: TGCGCCAGCAGGTCGTTAGCGGGGGCGAACACCGGGGAGCTGTTTTTT. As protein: CASRSLAGANTGELFF.

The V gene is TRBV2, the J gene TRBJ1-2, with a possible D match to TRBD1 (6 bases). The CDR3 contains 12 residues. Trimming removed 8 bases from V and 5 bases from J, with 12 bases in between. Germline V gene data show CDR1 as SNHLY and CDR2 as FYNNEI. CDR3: CASLDRSYGYTF. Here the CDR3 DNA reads TGTGCCAGCCTGGACAGAAGTTATGGCTACACCTTC. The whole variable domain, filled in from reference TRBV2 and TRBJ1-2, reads EPEVTQTPSHQVTQMGQEVILRCVPISNHLYFYWYRQILGQKVEFLVSFYNNEISEKSEIFDDQFSVERPDGSNFTLKIRSTKLEDSAMYFCASLDRSYGYTFGSGTRLTVV.

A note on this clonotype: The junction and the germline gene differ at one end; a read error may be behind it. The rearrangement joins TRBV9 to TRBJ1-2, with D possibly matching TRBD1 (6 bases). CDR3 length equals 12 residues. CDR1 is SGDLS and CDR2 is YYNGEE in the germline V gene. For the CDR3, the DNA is TGTGCCAGCAGCGTAGGAAGGAACAGGGAGATCTTC. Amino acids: CASSVGRNREIF.

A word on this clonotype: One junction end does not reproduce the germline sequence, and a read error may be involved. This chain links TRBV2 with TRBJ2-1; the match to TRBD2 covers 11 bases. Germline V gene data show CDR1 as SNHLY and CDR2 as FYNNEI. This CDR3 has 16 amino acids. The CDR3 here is CASREGSGRAANEQFF. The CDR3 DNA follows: TGTGCCAGCAGAGAAGGTAGCGGGAGGGCCGCGAATGAGCAGTTCTTC.

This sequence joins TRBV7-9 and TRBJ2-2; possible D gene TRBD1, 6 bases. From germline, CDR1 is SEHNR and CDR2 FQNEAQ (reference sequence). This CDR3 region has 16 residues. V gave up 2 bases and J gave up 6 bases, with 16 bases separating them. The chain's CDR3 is CASSLPAGVESGELFF. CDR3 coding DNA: TGTGCCAGCAGCTTACCAGCAGGGGTAGAATCCGGGGAGCTGTTTTTT. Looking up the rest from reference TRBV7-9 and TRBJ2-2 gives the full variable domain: DTGVSQNPRHKITKRGQNVTFRCDPISEHNRLYWYRQTLGQGPEFLTYFQNEAQLEKSRLLSDRFSAERPKGSFSTLEIQRTEQGDSAMYLCASSLPAGVESGELFFGEGSRLTVL.

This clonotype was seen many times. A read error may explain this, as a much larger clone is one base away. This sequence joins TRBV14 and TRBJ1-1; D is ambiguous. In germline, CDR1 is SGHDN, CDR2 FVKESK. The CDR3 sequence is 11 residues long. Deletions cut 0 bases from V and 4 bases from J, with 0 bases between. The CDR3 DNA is TGTGCCAGCAGCCAAGACACTGAAGCTTTCTTT. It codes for CASSQDTEAFF.

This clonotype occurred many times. The CDR3 DNA reads as TGCGCCAGCAGCCAAGATCGGGCGACCTTCCTGCAGTTCTTC. Amino acid sequence: CASSQDRATFLQFF. The rearrangement uses TRBV4-3 and TRBJ2-1, with no clear D. The CDR3 covers 14 residues. Germline V gene sequence: CDR1 LGHNA, CDR2 YSLEER. The V gene lost 0 bases and the J gene lost 12 bases, with 15 bases spanning the gap.

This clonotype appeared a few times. The CDR3 here is CASSSGLAGDEQFF. CDR3 in DNA: TGTGCCAGCAGTTCTGGACTAGCGGGAGATGAGCAGTTCTTC. The chain is built from TRBV12-3 or TRBV12-4 and TRBJ2-1; 13 bases match TRBD2. V shed 4 bases, J shed 8 bases, and the junction held 2 bases outside the gene matches. This CDR3 region has 14 residues.

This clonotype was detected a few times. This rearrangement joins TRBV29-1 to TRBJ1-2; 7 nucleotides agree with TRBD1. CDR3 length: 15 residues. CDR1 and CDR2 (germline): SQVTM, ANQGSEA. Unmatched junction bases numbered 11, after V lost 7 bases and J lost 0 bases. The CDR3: CSAGLTTGANYGYTF. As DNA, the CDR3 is TGCAGCGCTGGGTTAACTACAGGGGCTAACTATGGCTACACCTTC. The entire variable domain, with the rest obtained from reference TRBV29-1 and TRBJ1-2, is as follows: SAVISQKPSRDICQRGTSLTIQCQVDSQVTMMFWYRQQPGQSLTLIATANQGSEATYESGFVIDKFPISRPNLTFSTLTVSNMSPEDSSIYLCSAGLTTGANYGYTFGSGTRLTVV.

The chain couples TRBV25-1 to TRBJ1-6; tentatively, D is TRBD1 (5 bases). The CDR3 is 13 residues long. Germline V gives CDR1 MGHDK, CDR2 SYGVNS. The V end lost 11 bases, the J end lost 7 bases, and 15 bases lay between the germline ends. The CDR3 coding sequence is TGTGCCTCCAACGGGGACGGAAATTCACCCCTCCACTTT. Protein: CASNGDGNSPLHF.

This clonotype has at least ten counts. In DNA form, the CDR3 reads TGCGCCAGCAGCTTGGGACAGGGTTTGCCGAACACTGAAGCTTTCTTT. Translating gives CASSLGQGLPNTEAFF. The J gene is TRBJ1-1, the V gene TRBV5-1; the match to TRBD1 covers 7 bases. V was clipped by 0 bases and J by 1 base; unmatched bases: 6. The CDR3 has 16 residues. The germline gives CDR1 SGHRS, CDR2 YFSETQ.